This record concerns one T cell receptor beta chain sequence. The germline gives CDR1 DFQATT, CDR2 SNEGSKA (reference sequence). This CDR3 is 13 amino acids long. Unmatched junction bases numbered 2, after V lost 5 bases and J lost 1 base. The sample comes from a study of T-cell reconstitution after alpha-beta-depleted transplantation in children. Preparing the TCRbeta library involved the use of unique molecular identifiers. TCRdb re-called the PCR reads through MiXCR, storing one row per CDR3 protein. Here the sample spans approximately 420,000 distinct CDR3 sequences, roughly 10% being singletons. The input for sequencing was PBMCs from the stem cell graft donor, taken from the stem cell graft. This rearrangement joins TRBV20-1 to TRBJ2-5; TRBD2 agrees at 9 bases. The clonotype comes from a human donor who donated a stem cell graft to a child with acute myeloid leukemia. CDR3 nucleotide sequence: TGCAGTGCTCGGCGGGGGGGCCAAGAGACCCAGTACTTC. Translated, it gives CSARRGGQETQYF.